This is a list of T cell receptor beta chains from one sample in a study of regulatory T cells in long-lasting Graves disease. TCRdb ran MiXCR on the multiplex PCR reads and lists one entry per CDR3 protein. The sample lists roughly 430,000 distinct CDR3 sequences, about 21% occurring once. The sample here was peripheral blood mononuclear cells (PBMCs), taken when the disease was refractory, from a patient treated with antithyroid drugs. The receptor set was obtained from a female donor with Graves disease. Each CDR3 is given with its conserved first and last residue. A D gene is named only where the DNA matches it firmly. Expanded clones get a size class; other rows say once, few or many, or leave the size out.

V,D,J,size,CDR3,DNA
TRBV25-1,.,TRBJ1-2,few,CASSDPRGGSPNYGYTF,TGTGCCAGCAGTGACCCTAGGGGGGGGAGCCCTAACTATGGCTACACCTTC
TRBV18,TRBD1,TRBJ1-1,many,CASSPQGGANTEAFF,TGTGCCAGCTCACCCCAGGGGGGGGCGAACACTGAAGCTTTCTTT
TRBV24-1,.,TRBJ1-5,.,CATSKDNSNQPQHF,TGTGCCACCAGTAAGGACAATAGCAATCAGCCCCAGCATTTT
TRBV10-3,.,TRBJ2-1,once,CAISEDGDEQFF,TGTGCCATCAGTGAGGATGGGGATGAGCAGTTCTTC
TRBV10-3,TRBD1,TRBJ2-7,.,CAISDSAGTGVYEQYF,TGTGCCATCAGTGATTCAGCCGGGACAGGAGTCTACGAGCAGTACTTC
TRBV6-1,.,TRBJ2-3,.,CASSEDGGTTDTQYF,TGTGCCAGCAGTGAAGACGGAGGAACTACAGATACGCAGTATTTT
TRBV10-1,TRBD1,TRBJ2-1,.,CASSSSGQGSNEQFF,TGCGCCAGCAGCTCATCCGGACAGGGGTCGAATGAGCAGTTCTTC
TRBV29-1,.,TRBJ2-7,.,CSVEILPGDEQYF,TGCAGCGTTGAAATACTACCAGGCGACGAGCAGTACTTC
TRBV5-1,TRBD1,TRBJ1-4,.,CASSLEPGQGVRLFF,TGCGCCAGCAGCTTGGAACCGGGACAGGGGGTTAGACTGTTTTTT
TRBV6-4,.,TRBJ1-1,few,CASSSHRRNTEAFF,TGTGCCAGCAGTTCTCACAGGAGAAACACTGAAGCTTTCTTT
TRBV27,.,TRBJ1-5,many,CASSLRLSLNQPQHF,TGTGCCAGCAGTTTAAGGCTGTCTCTCAATCAGCCCCAGCATTTT
TRBV7-9,.,TRBJ2-7,.,CASSLGFLTVNYEQYF,TGTGCCAGCAGCTTAGGTTTTCTGACGGTGAACTACGAGCAGTACTTC
TRBV7-9,.,TRBJ1-4,.,CASTVQLGGVGEKLFF,TGTGCCAGCACCGTTCAACTGGGAGGTGTCGGTGAAAAACTGTTTTTT
TRBV30,TRBD1,TRBJ2-7,.,CAWSGVSFGTGDTLRYEQYF,TGTGCCTGGAGTGGGGTCTCTTTCGGGACAGGGGACACTTTAAGGTACGAGCAGTACTTC
TRBV7-8,TRBD1,TRBJ2-6,.,CASSLPDRVAGANVLTF,TGTGCCAGCAGCTTACCCGACAGGGTGGCTGGGGCCAACGTCCTGACTTTC
TRBV20-1,TRBD1,TRBJ1-2,.,CSAWGGGGAGGYTF,TGCAGTGCCTGGGGTGGAGGGGGCGCGGGTGGCTACACCTTC
TRBV2,TRBD2,TRBJ2-3,.,CASRGISGAPTDTQYF,TGTGCCAGCCGGGGGATTAGCGGGGCCCCCACAGATACGCAGTATTTT
TRBV28,.,TRBJ1-2,many,CASSPRDRYGYTF,TGTGCCAGCAGTCCCCGGGACCGCTATGGCTACACCTTC
TRBV12-3/TRBV12-4,.,TRBJ2-3,.,CASNSALAEYTDTQYF,TGTGCCAGCAATTCCGCGTTAGCGGAATACACAGATACGCAGTATTTT
TRBV6-1,TRBD2,TRBJ2-7,many,CASRRGTSGRQYEQYF,TGTGCCAGCAGGAGGGGGACTAGCGGGAGGCAATACGAGCAGTACTTC
TRBV28,TRBD1,TRBJ2-7,many,CASSSSGQGATYEQYF,TGTGCCAGCAGTTCTTCCGGACAGGGGGCAACCTACGAGCAGTACTTC
TRBV4-1,.,TRBJ1-1,.,CASSQPGQLDTEAFF,TGCGCCAGCAGCCAACCTGGTCAGCTAGACACTGAAGCTTTCTTT